The rows below give T cell receptor beta chains drawn from one sample of a study of blood T cell repertoires in COVID-19. Only in-frame clones appear in the TCRdb table, and some are missing; sequencing was by immunoSEQ multiplex PCR. Of about 320,000 clones in the sample, 90% to 95% are singletons; the top ten hold about 4%. The material sequenced was PBMCs or T cells enriched from blood (not recorded which). The receptors derive from a woman aged 30 to 39 who had been exposed to COVID-19. Both conserved end residues are part of each CDR3. D genes are given only for firm matches. Rows may omit the clone size; those that give it use once, few, many or a size class.

TRBV6-5	TRBJ2-3	TRBD2	NA	CASVLAGTDTQYF	TGTGCCAGCGTCCTAGCGGGCACAGATACGCAGTATTTT
TRBV16	TRBJ1-5	NA	NA	CASSLRTAGIQPQHF	TGTGCCAGCAGCCTTAGAACCGCGGGCATACAGCCCCAGCATTTT
TRBV6-5	TRBJ1-5	TRBD1	NA	CASSAGTGEQPQHF	TGTGCCAGCAGCGCCGGGACAGGGGAACAGCCCCAGCATTTT
TRBV3-1/TRBV3-2	TRBJ1-3	TRBD1	NA	CASSPWDSSGNTIYF	TGTGCCAGCAGCCCCTGGGACAGCTCTGGAAACACCATATATTTT
TRBV27	TRBJ2-1	NA	NA	CASSSSGQRLLNEQFF	TGTGCCAGCAGTTCATCAGGACAGCGCCTCCTCAATGAGCAGTTCTTC
TRBV5-6	TRBJ2-3	TRBD2	NA	CASSLIAGTRTDTQYF	TGTGCCAGCAGCCTAATAGCCGGGACTAGGACAGATACGCAGTATTTT
TRBV5-4	TRBJ1-1	NA	once	CASSHSMNTEAFF	TGTGCCAGCAGCCATTCTATGAACACTGAAGCTTTCTTT
TRBV4-3	TRBJ1-3	NA	NA	CASSQGNGASGSTIYF	TGCGCCAGCAGCCAAGGTAATGGCGCGTCTGGGAGCACCATATATTTT
TRBV2	TRBJ2-1	NA	NA	CASRRSGDEQFF	TGTGCCAGCAGGAGATCGGGGGATGAGCAGTTCTTC
TRBV6-5	TRBJ1-4	NA	NA	CASKKGSGNEKLFF	TGTGCCAGCAAAAAGGGGTCCGGTAATGAAAAACTGTTTTTT
TRBV13	TRBJ2-7	NA	NA	CASSLMLGDEQYF	TGTGCCAGCAGCTTAATGTTAGGGGACGAGCAGTACTTC
TRBV5-1	TRBJ1-4	TRBD1	NA	CASSRGTAINEKLFF	TGCGCCAGCAGCCGGGGGACAGCTATTAATGAAAAACTGTTTTTT
TRBV27	TRBJ2-7	TRBD2	many	CASSMTSGGSYEQYF	TGTGCCAGCAGCATGACTAGCGGGGGTTCCTACGAGCAGTACTTC
TRBV19	TRBJ1-6	NA	NA	CASRTQSSYNSPLHF	TGTGCCAGTCGGACTCAGAGCTCCTATAATTCACCCCTCCACTTT
TRBV10-3	TRBJ1-1	TRBD1	NA	CAYDRGRLVSTEAFF	TGTGCCTATGACAGGGGGCGATTGGTTTCCACTGAAGCTTTCTTT